The 21 T cell receptor beta chains below were found in one sample sequenced in a study of control samples from healthy donors and cancer patients. Clones were sequenced by immunoSEQ multiplex PCR, and TCRdb holds only the in-frame ones, with some missing. Of about 180,000 clones listed, roughly 92% are singletons. Sequencing was done on a sample of blood. Every receptor here comes from a young man in good health.

The chain carries TRBV13 and TRBJ2-1, with 8 bases that match TRBD1. The CDR3 has 14 amino acids. Unmatched junction bases numbered 4, after V lost 2 bases and J lost 7 bases. CDR1 and CDR2 (germline): PRHDT, FYEKMQ (reference sequence). The CDR3 coding sequence is TGTGCCAGCAGCTTACAGGGGGCTCTGAATGAGCAGTTCTTC. Translated: CASSLQGALNEQFF.

The V call is TRBV7-2, the J call TRBJ1-1; D remains ambiguous. CDR1 SGHTA and CDR2 FQGNSA come from the germline V gene. The CDR3 has 12 amino acids. Trimming removed 2 bases from V and 4 bases from J, with 5 bases in between. Here the CDR3 DNA reads TGTGCCAGCAGCTTATTGAGCACTGAAGCTTTCTTT. Amino acids: CASSLLSTEAFF.

The chain uses TRBV30 and TRBJ1-4; D uncertain. The CDR3 is 13 residues long. The germline gives CDR1 GTSNPN, CDR2 SVGIG (reference sequence). With 5 bases removed from V and 10 bases from J, the gap between germline ends came to 17 bases. The CDR3 DNA follows: TGTGCCTGGCAGAGGGCGGCGGAAGGAAAACTGTTTTTT. Protein: CAWQRAAEGKLFF.

V and J are TRBV10-3 and TRBJ2-1; no clear D. Per the germline V gene, CDR1 is ENHRY and CDR2 is SYGVKD. This CDR3 is 14 amino acids long. V was trimmed by 6 bases and J by 9 bases, leaving 18 bases between them. The CDR3 coding sequence is TGTGCCATCAGCCCTGGGTCAGCGACCATTGAGCAGTTCTTC. As protein: CAISPGSATIEQFF.

V usage is TRBV4-3 and J usage is TRBJ2-3; TRBD2 might be the D (7 bases). Between the trimmed V and J ends, which lost 0 bases and 4 bases, there was a span of 14 bases. This CDR3 is built from 16 residues. The germline V gene has CDR1 LGHNA and CDR2 YSLEER. In DNA, the CDR3 is TGCGCCAGCAGCCAAGATGGGGGGGGCCGGGCAGATACGCAGTATTTT. Translated, it gives CASSQDGGGRADTQYF.

This clone was counted between two and nine times. V is TRBV29-1 and J is TRBJ2-5; tentative D call: TRBD1 (6 bases). This CDR3 contains 14 residues. V lost 2 bases and J 6 bases, leaving 16 bases between the germline ends. CDR1 SQVTM and CDR2 ANQGSEA come from the germline V gene. Written as DNA, the CDR3 is TGCAGCGTTGAATTGGACAGACGCCCAAAGACCCAGTACTTC. Protein product: CSVELDRRPKTQYF.

The chain combines TRBV5-4 with TRBJ2-5, with no clear D. The CDR3 consists of 13 residues. Trimming shortened V by 0 bases and J by 3 bases, and 6 bases separated the two germline ends. The germline CDR1 and CDR2 sequences are SGHNT and YYREEE (reference sequence). CDR3 residues: CASSLDREETQYF. As DNA, the CDR3 is TGTGCCAGCAGCTTGGATCGGGAAGAGACCCAGTACTTC.

This chain joins TRBV19 and TRBJ1-6, with TRBD1 matching over 7 bases. With V trimmed by 3 bases and J by 11 bases, 4 bases remained unmatched. This CDR3 is 13 amino acids long. Germline V gene sequence: CDR1 LNHDA, CDR2 SQIVND (reference sequence). The CDR3: CASSMVDRPPLHF. CDR3 coding DNA: TGTGCCAGTAGTATGGTGGACAGGCCACCCCTCCACTTT.

The V call is TRBV5-5, the J call TRBJ2-6; 13 nucleotides line up with TRBD2. The CDR3 spans 16 residues. Per germline, CDR1 SGHKS and CDR2 YYEKEE (reference sequence). After removal of 4 bases from V and 4 bases from J, the junction contained 2 bases not matched to a gene. CDR3 amino acids: CASSGTSGVGANVLTF. In DNA form, the CDR3 reads TGTGCCAGCAGCGGGACTAGCGGGGTCGGGGCCAACGTCCTGACTTTC.

This chain joins TRBV27 and TRBJ1-5, with a possible D match to TRBD1 (5 bases). V shed 6 bases and J shed 3 bases, with 12 bases lying between them. This CDR3 has 14 amino acids. CDR1 MNHEY and CDR2 SMNVEV come from the germline V gene (reference sequence). The CDR3 protein is CASSLDRVNQPQHF. The DNA for the CDR3 is TGTGCCAGCAGCCTTGACAGAGTCAATCAGCCCCAGCATTTT.

The chain uses TRBV30 and TRBJ2-2, with D unclear. V was shortened by 2 bases and J by 6 bases, with 4 bases between the two germline ends. This CDR3 is built from 11 residues. Germline V gene sequence: CDR1 GTSNPN, CDR2 SVGIG (reference sequence). This chain's CDR3 is CAWSRPGELFF. The CDR3 DNA follows: TGTGCCTGGAGTCGCCCCGGGGAGCTGTTTTTT. Variable domain in full (rest from reference TRBV30 and TRBJ2-2): SQTIHQWPATLVQPVGSPLSLECTVEGTSNPNLYWYRQAAGRGLQLLFYSVGIGQISSEVPQNLSASRPQDRQFILSSKKLLLSDSGFYLCAWSRPGELFFGEGSRLTVL.

The DNA for the CDR3 is TGTGCCAGCAGCCCGTCCGGGACGGGGGTCAATCAGCCCCAGCATTTT. It is translated as CASSPSGTGVNQPQHF. The chain recombines TRBV28 with TRBJ1-5; a possible D gene is TRBD1 (5 bases). Trimming cost V 6 bases and J 3 bases, with 18 bases left between them. The CDR3 consists of 16 residues. Germline V gene sequence: CDR1 MDHEN, CDR2 SYDVKM.

The chain joins TRBV4-1 to TRBJ2-5, with D possibly TRBD2 on 5 matching bases. V was trimmed by 0 bases and J by 4 bases, leaving 9 bases between them. This CDR3 has 14 residues. CDR1 is MGHRA, CDR2 YSYEKL, per germline. The CDR3 sequence: CASSQDKGRETQYF. Written as DNA, the CDR3 is TGCGCCAGCAGCCAAGATAAAGGGAGAGAGACCCAGTACTTC.

This rearrangement joins TRBV9 to TRBJ2-2, with 13 bases identical to TRBD2. The CDR3 spans 17 residues. V shed 1 base, J shed 4 bases, and the junction held 4 bases outside the gene matches. CDR1 is SGDLS, CDR2 YYNGEE, per germline. CDR3 nucleotide sequence: TGTGCCAGCAGCGTAACTAGCGGGGGGGGGTCCACCGGGGAGCTGTTTTTT. As protein: CASSVTSGGGSTGELFF.

The chain carries TRBV4-3 and TRBJ2-1; 14 positions match TRBD2. With 1 base clipped from V and 0 bases from J, the junction kept 2 bases outside the gene matches. This CDR3 region has 18 residues. Germline CDR1 is LGHNA and CDR2 is YSLEER. For the CDR3, the DNA is TGCGCCAGCAGCCAAGGGACTAGCGGGGGGAGCTCCTACAATGAGCAGTTCTTC. Its translation is CASSQGTSGGSSYNEQFF.

The genes are TRBV5-1 and TRBJ2-3; 13 nucleotides agree with TRBD2. Germline lookup yields CDR1 SGHRS and CDR2 YFSETQ. V trimming: 4 bases; J trimming: 6 bases; junction bases outside the gene matches: 11. CDR3 size: 17 residues. The CDR3 loop is CASSIGLAGEGGDTQYF. The CDR3, as DNA: TGCGCCAGCAGCATCGGACTAGCGGGGGAAGGGGGCGATACGCAGTATTTT.

The CDR3 here is CASNSPNREPPATNEKLFF. The DNA of the CDR3 is TGTGCCAGCAACTCCCCAAATAGGGAACCCCCTGCAACTAATGAAAAACTGTTTTTT. The rearrangement uses TRBV27 and TRBJ1-4; D uncertain. The CDR3 has 19 amino acids. The V end lost 7 bases, the J end lost 0 bases, and 24 bases lay between the germline ends. Germline values: CDR1 MNHEY, CDR2 SMNVEV (reference sequence). Together with reference TRBV27 and TRBJ1-4, the CDR3 gives the full variable domain: EAQVTQNPRYLITVTGKKLTVTCSQNMNHEYMSWYRQDPGLGLRQIYYSMNVEVTDKGDVPEGYKVSRKEKRNFPLILESPSPNQTSLYFCASNSPNREPPATNEKLFFGSGTQLSVL.

The chain joins TRBV5-5 to TRBJ2-3; 8 nucleotides match TRBD2. CDR1 SGHKS and CDR2 YYEKEE come from the germline V gene (reference sequence). After removal of 0 bases from V and 2 bases from J, the junction contained 2 bases not matched to a gene. CDR3 length equals 15 residues. The CDR3 DNA reads as TGTGCCAGCAGCTTGGGCGGGAGGTCCACAGATACGCAGTATTTT. Its protein product is CASSLGGRSTDTQYF.

The rearrangement links TRBV30 to TRBJ2-7; 10 nucleotides agree with TRBD1. V lost 2 bases, J lost 7 bases, and 5 bases stayed unmatched. Germline V gives CDR1 GTSNPN, CDR2 SVGIG (reference sequence). The CDR3 length is 13 residues. The CDR3 nucleotides are TGTGCCTGGAGTCAGACAGGGGGCTGGGAGCAGTACTTC. It specifies CAWSQTGGWEQYF.

The sample holds a few counts of this clone. The chain uses TRBV5-1 and TRBJ1-5, with no clear D. Trimming took off 1 base at V and 0 bases at J, with 8 bases between the two ends. This CDR3 spans 15 amino acids. The germline V gene has CDR1 SGHRS and CDR2 YFSETQ. CDR3 DNA sequence: TGCGCCAGCAGCTTGTCCGGGGATAGCAATCAGCCCCAGCATTTT. It specifies CASSLSGDSNQPQHF.

The chain couples TRBV18 to TRBJ2-3; 10 nucleotides agree with TRBD2. The CDR3 contains 16 residues. In germline, CDR1 is KGHSH, CDR2 LQKENI. Trimming cost V 4 bases and J 3 bases; bases outside gene matches: 7. CDR3 sequence (DNA): TGTGCCAGCTCACTCCCAAGCGGGAGGGCTACAGATACGCAGTATTTT. Residues: CASSLPSGRATDTQYF. Full variable domain (remainder filled in from reference TRBV18 and TRBJ2-3): NAGVMQNPRHLVRRRGQEARLRCSPMKGHSHVYWYRQLPEEGLKFMVYLQKENIIDESGMPKERFSAEFPKEGPSILRIQQVVRGDSAAYFCASSLPSGRATDTQYFGPGTRLTVL.